This T cell receptor beta chain was observed in a study of OX40 agonist ivuxolimab in advanced cancers. Study at large: With a range of roughly 20 to 80, age averaged approximately 64 years, and around 83% were male.

Repertoires were generated with immunoSEQ multiplex PCR, while TCRdb's copy carries only in-frame clones and drops some. The table lists 69,000 or so clones, 85% of them singletons. The CDR3 contains 15 residues. The germline gives CDR1 LNHDA, CDR2 SQIVND (reference sequence). Germline trimming cut 3 bases from V and 6 bases from J; bases unmatched to any gene: 9. This chain connects TRBV19 to TRBJ2-3, with 7 nucleotides matching TRBD2. The source material was CD4+ or CD8+ T cells sorted from blood, sampled in a trial of the OX40 agonist ivuxolimab. This TCR came from an adult with an advanced solid tumor such as melanoma, head and neck, liver or kidney cancer. The CDR3 protein is CASSMRSGIGDTQYF. Here the CDR3 DNA reads TGTGCCAGTAGTATGAGAAGCGGGATCGGGGATACGCAGTATTTT.